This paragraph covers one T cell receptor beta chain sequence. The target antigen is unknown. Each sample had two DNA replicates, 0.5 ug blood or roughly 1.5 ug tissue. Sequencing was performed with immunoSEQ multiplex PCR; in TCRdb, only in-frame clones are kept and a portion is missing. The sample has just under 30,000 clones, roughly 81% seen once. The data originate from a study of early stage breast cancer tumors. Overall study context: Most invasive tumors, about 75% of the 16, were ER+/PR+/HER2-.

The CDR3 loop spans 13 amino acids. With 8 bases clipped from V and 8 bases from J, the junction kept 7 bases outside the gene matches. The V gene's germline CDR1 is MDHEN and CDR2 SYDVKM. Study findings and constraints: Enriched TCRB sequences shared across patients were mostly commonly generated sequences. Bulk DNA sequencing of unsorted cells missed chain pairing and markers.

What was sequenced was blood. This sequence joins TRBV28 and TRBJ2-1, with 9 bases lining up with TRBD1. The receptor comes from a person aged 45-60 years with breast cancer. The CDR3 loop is CASPSRTGDEQFF. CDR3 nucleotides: TGTGCCAGCCCATCCAGGACAGGGGATGAGCAGTTCTTC.